This T cell receptor beta chain was sequenced in a study of shared clonotypes between healthy human individuals. Overall study: The study enrolled a couple of women and a few men aged 18 to 49.

Regarding this clone: Its specificity is unknown.

CD4+ cells yielded CD45RA+ naive and CD45RA-negative memory subsets. The V gene's germline CDR1 is SNHLY and CDR2 FYNNEI. V dropped 6 bases and J dropped 0 bases, with 12 bases sitting between them. The CDR3 contains 15 residues. Study-level points and caveats: Relative to clonotypes present in all four donors, those not shared had lower generation probabilities.

Original processing notes: With immunoSEQ giving junction-only sequences and no quality scores, filtering differed. Assay used: immunoSEQ multiplex PCR; TCRdb lists only in-frame clones, some missing. V, J and clone size are taken as reported in that table, and D and trimming were inferred from the DNA itself. Of hundreds of thousands of clones listed, 95% to 98% were seen once; the top ten hold less than 0.065%. The chain links TRBV2 to TRBJ1-5; D is ambiguous. This clonotype was obtained from a woman in her thirties in good health. Sequencing was carried out using naive CD4+ T cells sorted from blood. Subset meaning: CD45RA+ positively selected. Here the CDR3 DNA reads TGTGCCAGCAGAATGTTTGGCCATAGCAATCAGCCCCAGCATTTT. Encoded protein: CASRMFGHSNQPQHF.